This T cell receptor beta chain was sequenced in a study of blood T cell repertoires in COVID-19. The table came from immunoSEQ multiplex PCR; TCRdb's copy has only in-frame clones and leaves some out. The data show 86,000 or so clones, 82% seen once. The specimen sequenced was peripheral blood. The source of this sequence is a woman older than 75 with acute or convalescent COVID-19.

The CDR3 DNA reads as TGCAGCGTTGCGACAGGGGTAGCAGGAGGGCAGCCCCAGCATTTT. Protein product: CSVATGVAGGQPQHF. This chain uses TRBV29-1 with TRBJ1-5; TRBD1 matches 8 bases. Germline CDR1 SQVTM, CDR2 ANQGSEA. There are 15 residues in the CDR3. The J segment lost 7 bases and the V segment lost 4 bases, leaving 12 bases of the junction unmatched.